The 10 T cell receptor beta chains below all came from one sample that was sequenced in a study of cytomegalovirus exposure and HLA in healthy donors. A multiplex PCR was run with 60 Vbeta primers and 13 Jbeta primers. TCRdb keeps only in-frame clones here, not all; method: immunoSEQ multiplex PCR. This sample has around 150,000 clones, with 79% found just once. Material: PBMCs. Every receptor here comes from a male donor in good health and CMV-seronegative.

CDR3 DNA: TGTGCCAGCAGCACCATTGGCGGGGGGCTGATGGGGGAGCTGTTTTTT. Translation: CASSTIGGGLMGELFF. The chain is built from TRBV27 and TRBJ2-2, with 8 positions matching TRBD2. The CDR3 length is 16 residues. Germline loops: CDR1 MNHEY, CDR2 SMNVEV (reference sequence). V shed 6 bases, J shed 8 bases, and the junction held 14 bases outside the gene matches.

J is TRBJ2-7 and V is TRBV21-1; the D call of TRBD1 is as the table states it, not checked on the DNA. TRBV21-1 is tagged as a pseudogene. CDR3 length: 16 residues. The CDR3 coding sequence is TGTGCCAGCAGCAAAAACCCCAACATAAGCTCCTACGAGCAGTACTTC. Its translation: CASSKNPNISSYEQYF.

The chain employs TRBV7-2 and TRBJ2-2; D is possibly TRBD2 (7 bases). The CDR3 spans 17 residues. The V end was cut by 0 bases, the J end by 5 bases, with 16 bases between. CDR1 and CDR2 from the germline V gene are SGHTA and FQGNSA. The CDR3 DNA sequence: TGTGCCAGCAGCTTAGCGCCCTACAGGGAGGGGACCGGGGAGCTGTTTTTT. Its translation is CASSLAPYREGTGELFF.

The CDR3 bases are TGTGCCAGCAGTTTAACGGCGGGGGGGAGTCCCATCGCAAATGAGCAGTTCTTC. This codes for CASSLTAGGSPIANEQFF. V is TRBV27 and J is TRBJ2-1; TRBD2 agrees at 9 bases. V shed 2 bases, J shed 7 bases, and the junction held 15 bases outside the gene matches. From germline, CDR1 is MNHEY and CDR2 SMNVEV (reference sequence). The CDR3 spans 18 residues.

The genes are TRBV27 and TRBJ1-5; 9 bases fit TRBD1. The CDR3 is 18 amino acids. Germline loops: CDR1 MNHEY, CDR2 SMNVEV (reference sequence). J gave up 0 bases and V 5 bases, and 11 bases lay outside the gene matches. The CDR3 loop is CASSATGGPRYSNQPQHF. CDR3 in DNA: TGTGCCAGCAGTGCCACAGGGGGCCCTAGGTATAGCAATCAGCCCCAGCATTTT.

The V call is TRBV28, the J call TRBJ1-2; D is undetermined. With 8 bases removed from V and 2 bases from J, the gap between germline ends came to 9 bases. The germline gives CDR1 MDHEN, CDR2 SYDVKM. The CDR3 has 12 amino acids. The CDR3 DNA sequence: TGTGCCAGCGAGGAGGGAAACTATGGCTACACCTTC. Translating gives CASEEGNYGYTF.

This chain uses TRBV2 with TRBJ1-6, with D maybe TRBD1 (6 bases). CDR3 size: 14 residues. V was shortened by 6 bases and J by 14 bases, with 20 bases between the two germline ends. Germline-derived CDR1 and CDR2 are SNHLY and FYNNEI. The CDR3 sequence is CASSQGHRATALHF. In DNA form, the CDR3 reads TGTGCCAGCAGCCAAGGACACAGGGCTACGGCCCTCCACTTT.

This clone was detected only a few times. This rearrangement joins TRBV5-1 to TRBJ2-2; D ambiguous. Trimming stripped 4 bases from V and 0 bases from J, with 10 bases between. The germline gives CDR1 SGHRS, CDR2 YFSETQ. The CDR3 has 15 residues. The CDR3 region has the DNA TGCGCCAGCAGCCTGACTCTACCGAACACCGGGGAGCTGTTTTTT. Protein sequence: CASSLTLPNTGELFF.

The genes are TRBV7-2 and TRBJ1-1, with D unresolved. Germline V gene lookup returns CDR1 SGHTA and CDR2 FQGNSA. The V gene lost 5 bases and the J gene lost 5 bases, with 18 bases spanning the gap. The CDR3 loop spans 15 amino acids. The CDR3 region has the DNA TGTGCCAGCAGCCCACGCGGAGGGATCTTGACTGAAGCTTTCTTT. As protein: CASSPRGGILTEAFF.

The chain combines TRBV5-1 with TRBJ1-6; 7 bases fit TRBD1. V lost 0 bases to trimming and J lost 8 bases; unmatched junction nucleotides: 2. In germline, CDR1 is SGHRS, CDR2 YFSETQ. The CDR3 consists of 14 residues. The CDR3 sequence: CASSLDRGDSPLHF. CDR3 coding DNA: TGCGCCAGCAGCTTGGACAGGGGTGATTCACCCCTCCACTTT. The complete variable domain, with remaining parts taken from reference TRBV5-1 and TRBJ1-6, reads KAGVTQTPRYLIKTRGQQVTLSCSPISGHRSVSWYQQTPGQGLQFLFEYFSETQRNKGNFPGRFSGRQFSNSRSEMNVSTLELGDSALYLCASSLDRGDSPLHFGNGTRLTVT.